This T cell receptor (beta chain) was captured in a study of identifying expanded T cells in peripheral blood. Assay used: immunoSEQ multiplex PCR; TCRdb lists only in-frame clones, some missing. The data hold about 81,000 clones, with roughly 84% observed a single time. This clone was counted at least ten times. Its specificity is unknown. Healthy donors had no documented immune events, such as infections, while sampled. The study's findings and limits: Technical replicates showed about 1.2 changed clones; approximately two weeks 15 to 20; four weeks 19. Across healthy donors, higher total template counts meant significantly greater approximately 2-week count variance.

The receptor was isolated from a person aged 18-70 years in good health. The source material was blood.

The CDR3 nucleotides are TGTGCCAGCAGCACCCGGGACAGAGGGGTGGACGAGCAGTACTTC. Translating gives CASSTRDRGVDEQYF. J is TRBJ2-7 and V is TRBV13; 7 nucleotides line up with TRBD1. V gave up 5 bases and J gave up 5 bases; unmatched junction bases: 12. Germline V gives CDR1 PRHDT, CDR2 FYEKMQ (reference sequence). There are 15 residues in the CDR3.